This T cell receptor beta chain was sequenced for a study of blood T cells in healthy people across ages. Study conclusions and caveats: Calculation of diversity from one million T cells yielded estimates considered to be underestimates.

As to this clonotype: The target antigen is unknown.

Next came a second PCR, run for about 6 to 12 cycles, which used a sample-barcoded 5' primer along with a J-beta primer mix. Every cDNA molecule carried a tag from a template-switch adaptor bearing 12 random nucleotides. TCRdb used MiXCR to reprocess the 5' RACE reads, holding one entry per CDR3 protein. The top ten hold under 8% of the sample, which has more than 1,400,000 distinct CDR3 sequences, 42% seen once. Per the germline V gene, CDR1 is MDHEN and CDR2 is SYDVKM. CDR3 length: 16 residues. V lost 3 bases to trimming and J lost 1 base; unmatched junction nucleotides: 9. Sequenced input: blood. V gene TRBV28 combines with J gene TRBJ2-7, with TRBD1 identical over 7 bases. The receptor comes from a woman under 30 in good health. The CDR3 reads CASSLGRQGVSYEQYF. The DNA of the CDR3 is TGTGCCAGCAGTTTGGGGCGGCAGGGGGTTTCCTACGAGCAGTACTTC.